These 8 T cell receptor beta chains share one sample of origin, sequenced in a study of blood T cells in healthy people across ages. For the second PCR, which ran for about 7 to 11 cycles, a sample-barcoded 5' primer and a J-beta primer mix were used. TCRdb called the 5' RACE reads again in MiXCR, with one record for every CDR3 protein. The table lists 1.5 million to 2 million distinct CDR3 sequences, 49% of them singletons. Sequenced sample: blood. Receptors were obtained from a woman aged 40 to 55 in good health.

This clonotype occurred a few times. CDR3 sequence reads: CASSLGDRGGNQPQHF. The CDR3 DNA follows: TGTGCCAGCAGCTTAGGGGACAGGGGAGGCAATCAGCCCCAGCATTTT. The chain combines TRBV7-2 with TRBJ1-5; 10 nucleotides align to TRBD1. Germline V gene data show CDR1 as SGHTA and CDR2 as FQGNSA. J was trimmed by 2 bases and V by 1 base; bases with no gene match: 2. The CDR3 length is 16 residues.

The V gene is TRBV10-3, the J gene TRBJ1-1; D uncertain. CDR3 length: 18 amino acids. The germline V gene has CDR1 ENHRY and CDR2 SYGVKD. V was trimmed by 3 bases and J by 3 bases, leaving 23 bases between them. The DNA of the CDR3 is TGTGCCATCAGTGACCTTCGGAGTGTCCAGGTGGCGTACACTGAAGCTTTCTTT. Its translation: CAISDLRSVQVAYTEAFF.

The chain is built from TRBV7-8 and TRBJ2-1, with TRBD1 matching 7 bases. The J segment lost 1 base and the V segment lost 5 bases, leaving 8 bases of the junction unmatched. Germline V gives CDR1 SGHVS, CDR2 FQNEAQ. The CDR3 consists of 16 residues. CDR3: CASSRQGDTSYNEQFF. CDR3 DNA: TGTGCCAGCAGCCGACAGGGAGATACATCCTACAATGAGCAGTTCTTC. Combining the CDR3 with reference TRBV7-8 and TRBJ2-1 gives the whole variable domain GAGVSQSPRYKVAKRGQDVALRCDPISGHVSLFWYQQALGQGPEFLTYFQNEAQLDKSGLPSDRFFAERPEGSVSTLKIQRTQQEDSAVYLCASSRQGDTSYNEQFFGPGTRLTVL.

V usage is TRBV11-2 and J usage is TRBJ2-4; D is unclear. The CDR3 runs 15 residues. V lost 5 bases and J 6 bases, leaving 17 bases between the germline ends. Germline CDR1 reads SGHAT; CDR2 reads FQNNGV. The CDR3 region is CASSPQKSAGNIQYF. The CDR3 coding sequence is TGTGCCAGCAGCCCTCAGAAATCTGCCGGAAACATTCAGTACTTC. Full variable domain (outside the CDR3, taken from reference TRBV11-2 and TRBJ2-4): EAGVAQSPRYKIIEKRQSVAFWCNPISGHATLYWYQQILGQGPKLLIQFQNNGVVDDSQLPKDRFSAERLKGVDSTLKIQPAKLEDSAVYLCASSPQKSAGNIQYFGAGTRLSVL.

J is TRBJ2-7 and V is TRBV11-2; 8 nucleotides align to TRBD1. With 2 bases clipped from V and 7 bases from J, the junction kept 10 bases outside the gene matches. The germline V gene encodes CDR1 SGHAT and CDR2 FQNNGV. This CDR3 has 15 residues. This chain's CDR3 is CASSLQGALQMEQYF. In nucleotides, the CDR3 is TGTGCCAGCAGCTTACAGGGGGCTCTCCAAATGGAGCAGTACTTC.

The V and J genes are TRBV20-1 and TRBJ1-4; D ambiguous. The CDR3 loop spans 11 amino acids. The germline V and J ends were trimmed by 2 bases and 6 bases, with 4 bases remaining between them. Germline-derived CDR1 and CDR2 are DFQATT and SNEGSKA (reference sequence). CDR3 DNA: TGCAGTGCTAGACAACATGAAAAACTGTTTTTT. Translating it yields CSARQHEKLFF.

The rearrangement uses TRBV11-2 and TRBJ2-7; 8 positions agree with TRBD2. With V trimmed by 2 bases and J by 2 bases, 5 bases remained unmatched. Germline values: CDR1 SGHAT, CDR2 FQNNGV. The CDR3 length is 15 residues. CDR3 nucleotide sequence: TGTGCCAGCAGCTTACAGCGGGGGCTTCCCTACGAGCAGTACTTC. Translation gives CASSLQRGLPYEQYF.

As to this clonotype: Germline is not matched at one junction end, which may reflect a read error. The chain is built from TRBV7-2 and TRBJ2-3; TRBD1 might be the D (5 bases). Germline values: CDR1 SGHTA, CDR2 FQGNSA. The CDR3 sequence is 14 residues long. The CDR3 is CASTVRGAADTRYF. CDR3 DNA sequence: TGTGCCAGCACCGTCCGTGGGGCGGCAGATACGCGGTATTTT.